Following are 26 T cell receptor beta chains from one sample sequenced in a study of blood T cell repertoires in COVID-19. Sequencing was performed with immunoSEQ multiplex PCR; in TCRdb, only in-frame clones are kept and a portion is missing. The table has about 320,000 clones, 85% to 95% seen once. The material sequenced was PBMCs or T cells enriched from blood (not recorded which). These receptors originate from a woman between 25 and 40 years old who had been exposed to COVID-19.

CDR3 nucleotides: TGTGCCATCAAGCGGACAGGGGATGGCGGGGAGCTGTTTTTT. It codes for CAIKRTGDGGELFF. The chain couples TRBV10-3 to TRBJ2-2; the match to TRBD1 covers 9 bases. This CDR3 comprises 14 residues. Germline V CDR1 and CDR2: ENHRY, SYGVKD. The ends lost 7 bases at V and 7 bases at J; junction bases unmatched: 7.

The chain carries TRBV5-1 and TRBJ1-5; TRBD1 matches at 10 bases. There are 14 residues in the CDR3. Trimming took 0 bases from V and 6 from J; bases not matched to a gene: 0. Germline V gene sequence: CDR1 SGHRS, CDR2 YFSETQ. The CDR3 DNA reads TGCGCCAGCAGCTTGGGGACAGGGGGTCAGCCCCAGCATTTT. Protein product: CASSLGTGGQPQHF.

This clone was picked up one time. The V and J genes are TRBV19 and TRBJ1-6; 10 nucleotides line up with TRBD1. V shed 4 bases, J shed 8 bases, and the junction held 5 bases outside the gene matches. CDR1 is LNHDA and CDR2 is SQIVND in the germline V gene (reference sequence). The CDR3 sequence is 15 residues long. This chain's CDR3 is CASSSDRGRDSPLHF. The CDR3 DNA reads TGTGCCAGTAGTAGCGACAGGGGGCGGGATTCACCCCTCCACTTT.

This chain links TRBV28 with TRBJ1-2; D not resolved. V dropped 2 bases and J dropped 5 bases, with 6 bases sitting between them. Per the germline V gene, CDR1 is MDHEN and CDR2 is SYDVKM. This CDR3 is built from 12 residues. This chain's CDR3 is CASSLQQYGYTF. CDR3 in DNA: TGTGCCAGCAGTTTACAACAGTATGGCTACACCTTC.

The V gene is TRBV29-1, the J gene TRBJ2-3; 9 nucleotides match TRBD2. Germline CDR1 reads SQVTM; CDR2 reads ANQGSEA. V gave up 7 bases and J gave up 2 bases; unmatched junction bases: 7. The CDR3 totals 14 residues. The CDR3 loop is CSAERGVNTDTQYF. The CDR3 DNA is TGCAGCGCCGAGCGGGGGGTAAACACAGATACGCAGTATTTT.

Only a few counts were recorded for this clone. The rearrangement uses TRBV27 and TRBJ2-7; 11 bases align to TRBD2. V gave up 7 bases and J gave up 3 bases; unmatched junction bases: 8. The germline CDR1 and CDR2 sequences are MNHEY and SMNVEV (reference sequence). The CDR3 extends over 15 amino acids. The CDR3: CASIGGTSGYYEQYF. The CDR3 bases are TGTGCCAGCATCGGAGGGACTAGCGGATACTACGAGCAGTACTTC.

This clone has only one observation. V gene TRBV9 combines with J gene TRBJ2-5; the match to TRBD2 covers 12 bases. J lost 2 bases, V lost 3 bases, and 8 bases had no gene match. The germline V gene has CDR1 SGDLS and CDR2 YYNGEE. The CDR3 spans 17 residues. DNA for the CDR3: TGTGCCAGCAGCGCAACCCCACTAGCGGGGGGACAAGAGACCCAGTACTTC. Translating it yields CASSATPLAGGQETQYF.

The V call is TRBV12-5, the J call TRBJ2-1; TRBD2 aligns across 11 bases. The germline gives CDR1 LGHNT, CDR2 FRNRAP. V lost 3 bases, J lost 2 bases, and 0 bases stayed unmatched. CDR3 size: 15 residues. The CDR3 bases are TGTGCTAGTGGTTTTAGCGGGGGGGCCTACAATGAGCAGTTCTTC. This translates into CASGFSGGAYNEQFF.

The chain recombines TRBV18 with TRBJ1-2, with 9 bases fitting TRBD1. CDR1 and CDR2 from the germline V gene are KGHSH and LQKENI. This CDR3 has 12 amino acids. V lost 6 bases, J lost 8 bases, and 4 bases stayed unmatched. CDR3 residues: CASSPGTGGYTF. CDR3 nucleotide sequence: TGTGCCAGCTCCCCCGGGACAGGGGGCTACACCTTC.

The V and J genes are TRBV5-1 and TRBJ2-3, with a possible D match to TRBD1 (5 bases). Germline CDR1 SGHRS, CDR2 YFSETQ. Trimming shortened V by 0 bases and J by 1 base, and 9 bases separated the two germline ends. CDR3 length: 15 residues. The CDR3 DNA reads TGCGCCAGCAGCTTGGAGGGCAGGGGCACAGATACGCAGTATTTT. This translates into CASSLEGRGTDTQYF.

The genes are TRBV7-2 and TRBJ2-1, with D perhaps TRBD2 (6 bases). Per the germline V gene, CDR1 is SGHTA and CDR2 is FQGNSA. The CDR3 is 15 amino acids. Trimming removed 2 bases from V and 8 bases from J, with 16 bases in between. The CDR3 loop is CASSLISVEGYEQFF. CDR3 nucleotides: TGTGCCAGCAGCTTAATATCGGTGGAGGGATATGAGCAGTTCTTC.

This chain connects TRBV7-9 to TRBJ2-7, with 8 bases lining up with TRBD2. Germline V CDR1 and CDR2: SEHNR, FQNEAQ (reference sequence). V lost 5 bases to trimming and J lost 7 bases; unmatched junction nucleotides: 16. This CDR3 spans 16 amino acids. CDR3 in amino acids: CASSNNARHGGGEQYF. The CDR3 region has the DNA TGTGCCAGCAGCAACAACGCACGACACGGCGGGGGGGAGCAGTACTTC.

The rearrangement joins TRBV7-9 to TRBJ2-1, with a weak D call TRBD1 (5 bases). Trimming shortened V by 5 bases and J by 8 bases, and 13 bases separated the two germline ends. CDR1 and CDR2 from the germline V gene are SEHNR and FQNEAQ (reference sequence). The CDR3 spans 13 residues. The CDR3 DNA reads TGTGCCAGCAGCCCACTGGGGCGAGATGAGCAGTTCTTC. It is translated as CASSPLGRDEQFF.

The CDR3 bases are TGTGCCAGCAGCCAAGATATCGCGGCTAACTATGGCTACACCTTC. Translation gives CASSQDIAANYGYTF. The chain combines TRBV3-1 (or the pseudogene TRBV3-2) with TRBJ1-2; D uncertain. This CDR3 is built from 15 residues. Per the germline V gene, CDR1 is LGHDT and CDR2 is YNNKEL (reference sequence). Trimming took off 0 bases at V and 0 bases at J, with 8 bases between the two ends.

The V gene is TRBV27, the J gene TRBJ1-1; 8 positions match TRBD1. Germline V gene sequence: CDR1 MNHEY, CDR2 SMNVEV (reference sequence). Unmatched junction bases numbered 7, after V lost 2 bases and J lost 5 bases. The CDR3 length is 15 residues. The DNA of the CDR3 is TGTGCCAGCAGTTTAGCAGGGGGCGCGGGTACTGAAGCTTTCTTT. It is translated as CASSLAGGAGTEAFF.

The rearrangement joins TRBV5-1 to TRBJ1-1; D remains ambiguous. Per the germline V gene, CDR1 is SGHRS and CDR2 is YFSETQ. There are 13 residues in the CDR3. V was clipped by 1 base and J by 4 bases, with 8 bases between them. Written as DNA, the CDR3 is TGCGCCAGCAGCTTGCCCTCGGGCACTGAAGCTTTCTTT. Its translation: CASSLPSGTEAFF.

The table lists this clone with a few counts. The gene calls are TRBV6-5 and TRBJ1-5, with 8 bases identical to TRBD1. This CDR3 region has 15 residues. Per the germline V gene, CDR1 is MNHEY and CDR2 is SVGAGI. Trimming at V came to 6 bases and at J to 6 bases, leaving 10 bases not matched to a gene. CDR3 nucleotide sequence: TGTGCCAGCAGAGGGGGACAGGTACTAGGTCAGCCCCAGCATTTT. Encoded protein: CASRGGQVLGQPQHF.

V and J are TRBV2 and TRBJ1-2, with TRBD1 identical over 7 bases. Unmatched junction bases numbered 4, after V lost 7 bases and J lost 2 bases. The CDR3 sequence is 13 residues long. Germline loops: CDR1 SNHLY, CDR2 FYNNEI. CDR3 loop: CASTPTGNYGYTF. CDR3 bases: TGTGCCAGCACCCCGACAGGGAACTATGGCTACACCTTC.

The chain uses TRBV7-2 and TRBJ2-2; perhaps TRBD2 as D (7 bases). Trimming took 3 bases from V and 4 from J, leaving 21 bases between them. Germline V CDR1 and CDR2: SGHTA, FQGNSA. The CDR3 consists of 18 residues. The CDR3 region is CASSFLPGAGAGTGELFF. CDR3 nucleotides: TGTGCCAGCAGCTTCCTCCCTGGGGCGGGGGCTGGCACCGGGGAGCTGTTTTTT.

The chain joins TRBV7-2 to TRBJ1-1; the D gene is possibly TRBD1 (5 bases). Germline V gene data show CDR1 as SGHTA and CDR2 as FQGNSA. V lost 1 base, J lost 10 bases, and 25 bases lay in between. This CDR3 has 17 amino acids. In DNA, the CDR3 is TGTGCCAGCAGCTTAGAATGGCAGGGAATTGGTTCTTCAACAGCTTTCTTT. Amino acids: CASSLEWQGIGSSTAFF.

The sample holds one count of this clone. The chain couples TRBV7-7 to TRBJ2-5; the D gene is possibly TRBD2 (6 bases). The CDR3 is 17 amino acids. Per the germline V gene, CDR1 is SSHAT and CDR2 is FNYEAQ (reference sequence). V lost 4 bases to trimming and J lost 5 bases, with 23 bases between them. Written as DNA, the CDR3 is TGTGCCAGCAGCTCGGGACTTGGCTTGGCAATTCGGGAGACCCAGTACTTC. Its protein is CASSSGLGLAIRETQYF.

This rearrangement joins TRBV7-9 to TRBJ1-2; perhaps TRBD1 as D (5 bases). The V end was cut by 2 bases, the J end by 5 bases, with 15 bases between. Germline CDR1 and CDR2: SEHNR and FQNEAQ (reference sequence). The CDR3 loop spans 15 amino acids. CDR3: CASSLPEGEIYGYTF. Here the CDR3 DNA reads TGTGCCAGCAGCTTACCCGAAGGGGAAATATATGGCTACACCTTC.

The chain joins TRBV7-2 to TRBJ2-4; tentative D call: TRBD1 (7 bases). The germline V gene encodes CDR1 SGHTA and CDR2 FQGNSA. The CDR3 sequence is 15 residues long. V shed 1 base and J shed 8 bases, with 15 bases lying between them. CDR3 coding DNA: TGTGCCAGCAGCTTAGGGGCAGGGGGACTTCACATTCAGTACTTC. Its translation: CASSLGAGGLHIQYF.

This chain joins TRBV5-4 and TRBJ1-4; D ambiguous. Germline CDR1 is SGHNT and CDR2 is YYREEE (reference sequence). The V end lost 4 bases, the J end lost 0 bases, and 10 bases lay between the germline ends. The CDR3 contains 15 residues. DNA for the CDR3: TGTGCCAGCAGCCGAGGGAGAGCAACTAATGAAAAACTGTTTTTT. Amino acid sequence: CASSRGRATNEKLFF.

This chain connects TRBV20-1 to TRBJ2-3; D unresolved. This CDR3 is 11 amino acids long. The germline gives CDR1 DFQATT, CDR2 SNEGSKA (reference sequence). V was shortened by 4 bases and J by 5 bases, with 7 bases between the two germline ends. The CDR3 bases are TGCAGTGCTAACCACAGAGATACGCAGTATTTT. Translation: CSANHRDTQYF.

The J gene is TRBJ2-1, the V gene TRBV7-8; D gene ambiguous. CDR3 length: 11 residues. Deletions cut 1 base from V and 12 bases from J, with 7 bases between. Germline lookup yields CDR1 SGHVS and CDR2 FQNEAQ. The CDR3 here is CASSLVSRQFF. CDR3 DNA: TGTGCCAGCAGCTTAGTTTCTCGGCAGTTCTTC.